Listed below are T cell receptor beta chains from one sample, sequenced in a study of blood T cell repertoires in COVID-19. The table came from immunoSEQ multiplex PCR; TCRdb's copy has only in-frame clones and leaves some out. The sample has fewer than 80,000 clones, approximately 84% seen once. The sample taken for sequencing was peripheral blood. Receptors were obtained from a man aged 50-60 years with COVID-19, enrolled during active disease. The CDR3 runs from the conserved cysteine through the conserved F or W. D genes are given only for firm matches. Only part of the rows carry a size: once, few, many, or a class if the clone is expanded.

v_gene,d_gene,abundance,j_gene,CDR3nt,CDR3aa
TRBV9,-,once,TRBJ1-4,TGTGCCAGCGGCTCTGGGGCGGCAGGGGAAAAACTGTTTTTT,CASGSGAAGEKLFF
TRBV6-5,-,-,TRBJ1-1,TGTGCCAGCAGAGCCCTAGGGCAGGGCACTGAAGCTTTCTTT,CASRALGQGTEAFF
TRBV28,TRBD1,-,TRBJ2-1,TGTGCCAGCAATCAATCTCGGGACAGGGGGAAGCAGTTCTTC,CASNQSRDRGKQFF
TRBV6-2/TRBV6-3,TRBD1,-,TRBJ1-2,TGTGCCAGCAGTAGGGGACAGGGTCTGTCTGGCTACACCTTC,CASSRGQGLSGYTF
TRBV27,-,-,TRBJ1-4,TGTGCCAGCAGGCGGGGCGGGGCTAATGAAAAACTGTTTTTT,CASRRGGANEKLFF
TRBV6-5,-,-,TRBJ1-5,TGTGCCAGCAGTCGAGATCAGGGGTTTAATCAGCCCCAGCATTTT,CASSRDQGFNQPQHF
TRBV19,TRBD1,once,TRBJ2-7,TGTGCCAGTAGTACGGACAGGTTTTTCCACGAGCAGTACTTC,CASSTDRFFHEQYF
TRBV27,-,few,TRBJ1-6,TGTGCCAGCAGTTTAGGGGAGTTCTCACCCCTCCACTTT,CASSLGEFSPLHF
TRBV3-1/TRBV3-2,TRBD2,medium-sized,TRBJ2-7,TGTGCCAGCAGCCAAGCTAGCGGGGGAACCGAGCAGTACTTC,CASSQASGGTEQYF
TRBV7-3,-,-,TRBJ2-1,TGTGCCAGCAGCTTAGGAGGGGAGCAGTTCTTC,CASSLGGEQFF
TRBV5-1,-,-,TRBJ1-6,TGCGCCAGCAGCTTGGGCGGGAGGGGATATAATTCACCCCTCCACTTT,CASSLGGRGYNSPLHF
TRBV9,-,-,TRBJ2-1,TGTGCCAGCAGCAGAGGCAGTATCTACAATGAGCAGTTCTTC,CASSRGSIYNEQFF
TRBV18,TRBD1,-,TRBJ1-4,TGTGCCAGCTCACCTACCCCGACAGGGTCTGGAGAAAAACTGTTTTTT,CASSPTPTGSGEKLFF
TRBV11-1,-,-,TRBJ2-7,TGTGCCAGCGGAGGGGTGGGCGAGCAGTACTTC,CASGGVGEQYF
TRBV11-2,TRBD2,-,TRBJ2-5,TGTGCCAGCAGCTTAGAAAGTGAGCTAGCGGGGGGTTTCACCCGAGAGACCCAGTACTTC,CASSLESELAGGFTRETQYF
TRBV27,-,-,TRBJ1-5,TGTGCCAGCGGAATAGGGGGATTGCACAATCAGCCCCAGCATTTT,CASGIGGLHNQPQHF
TRBV7-2,TRBD1,-,TRBJ2-7,TGTGCCAGCAGATCCGGGACAGAATCCTACGAGCAGTACTTC,CASRSGTESYEQYF
TRBV11-2,TRBD2,-,TRBJ2-7,TGTGCCAGCAGCTTTTTTAGCGGGGGATCCTACGAGCAGTACTTC,CASSFFSGGSYEQYF
TRBV7-7,-,-,TRBJ1-1,TGTGCCAGCAGTCGGGACACAAGGACTGAAGCTTTCTTT,CASSRDTRTEAFF
TRBV7-2,-,-,TRBJ2-7,TGTGCCAGCAGTCCTCTCCTATCCTCCTACGAGCAGTACTTC,CASSPLLSSYEQYF
TRBV7-9,TRBD1,-,TRBJ1-1,TGTGCCAGCAGCCAAGGGACAGGGGAAGCTTTCTTT,CASSQGTGEAFF
TRBV3-1/TRBV3-2,TRBD1,-,TRBJ2-2,TGTGCCAGCAGCCGCGACAGGGCCGGTCTCGCCGGGGAGCTGTTTTTT,CASSRDRAGLAGELFF
TRBV6-6,TRBD2,-,TRBJ2-5,TGTGCCAGCAGTTCGGGGACTAGCGCTATTTTACTGTACTTC,CASSSGTSAILLYF